This T cell receptor beta chain came from a study of human T cells and chemical hapten exposure (dated by TCRdb to about 2021). For the wider study: For sensitization, 2% DPC in acetone was applied to a 2 cm by 2 cm area of upper inner arm skin. Weekly therapeutic DPC doses were additionally applied to the scalp of patients throughout the approximately 25-week study period. Patch testing was done on the upper back using Finn chambers containing 0.01% DPC, and results were scored after 6 days according to International Contact Dermatitis Research Group standards. The patient cohort, mostly female, included alopecia areata with under or over 50% scalp involvement, alopecia totalis and alopecia universalis. Libraries were pooled for sequencing, and per-sample TCR yields varied mainly because of small differences in library volumes within the pool. In alopecia patients, the study followed how the peripheral blood TCR repertoire changed in vivo over primary and secondary sensitization to diphenylcyclopropenone (DPC), a hapten. Blood samples were taken from patients before sensitization (week 0) and then at 2, 6 and about 24 weeks after DPC sensitization. Blood for TCR sequencing was provided by twenty-nine alopecia patients at one to four time points (pre-sensitization, 2, 6 and 24 weeks). General findings and caveats noted by the study authors: Compared with pre-sensitization or healthy control sets, expanded TCRs formed significantly more large CDR3 similarity clusters, which is consistent with antigen-driven responses. A positive correlation was found between the number of PT1 expanded TCRs and patch test score, with significance reached at thresholds 8, 16 and 32 but not 4. No change with DPC sensitization was found in the number of TCRs above 1 in 1000 frequency, and no evidence of global repertoire structure alterations was found. All patients had alopecia, a presumed autoimmune disease, so their immune response might differ from that of healthy individuals. After repeated subsampling, the strength of the expansion versus patch-test correlation and the threshold at which it became significant changed.

The library came from RACE. The sequencer listed for this sample is NextSeq 500. During library preparation, unique molecular identifiers were attached to individual cDNA molecules so that TCRs could be counted quantitatively and reproducibly. Each blood RNA sample was used to sequence both TCR alpha and TCR beta chains. Regarding the original processing steps: A median of approximately 96,000 TCRs per sample was observed, with a range of about 23,224 to 690,600. The Decombinator software suite was used to annotate V, J and CDR3 in the TCR reads. For the PS versus PT1 abundance plots, all samples were subsampled to the same number of TCRs (28,000). Expanded TCRs were defined as absent before sensitization and observed at least eight times at the 2-week time point. TCRdb reran the public reads through fastp at Q25 and MiXCR, keeping productive beta chains. Each entry merges the rows of one CDR3 protein and shows their most common DNA and genes. TCRdb's processing, not the authors' own work, is the source of the V and J calls. In this sample the table shows some 330,000 distinct CDR3 sequences, around 5.5% of which occur a single time. Less than 9% of the sample is in the top ten clones.

Interpreted using the paper, the time point label stands for: pre-sensitization, week 0. Read against the paper, the sample's treatment or condition label means: therapeutic diphenylcyclopropenone sensitization with weekly scalp DPC. At each patch-test visit, blood was drawn before the patch test was applied. Eligible patients were aged 18 to 70, diagnosed with alopecia, deemed suitable for DPC therapy, and excluded if pregnant. Total RNA was isolated from unfractionated whole blood collected in Tempus Blood RNA tubes. Turning to this clonotype: Its target antigen remains unknown. No much larger clone exists at a distance of one base, and base qualities are not known.

Sequences MNHEY (CDR1) and SVGEGT (CDR2) are obtained from the germline V gene. At the junction V is shortened by 7 bases and J by 9 bases; bases outside the gene matches: 6. There are 12 amino acids in the CDR3, from cysteine to phenylalanine inclusive. Only the CDR3 portion is preserved as DNA: 36 bases, with reading frame beginning at the first base. The TCR sequence derives from a young woman with alopecia areata. Some clones in this sample may be carry-over from other donors' samples. Sequences were derived from whole blood, sampled in connection with sensitization to the hapten diphenylcyclopropenone (DPC). The sequence links TRBV6-2 or TRBV6-3 to TRBJ2-1; 7 bases in the junction line up with TRBD2. CDR3 reads: CASNSRGVEQFF. The base sequence is TGTGCCAGCAACTCACGGGGGGTTGAGCAGTTCTTC.